This T cell receptor (beta chain) was observed in a study of blood T cell repertoires in COVID-19. Background on the study: Sites in the United States, Italy and Spain provided acute and convalescent COVID-19 samples. T cells, B-cell-depleted T cells, or PBMCs supplied cDNA or gDNA.

Germline V gene sequence: CDR1 SGHDT, CDR2 YYEEEE. V was clipped by 3 bases and J by 4 bases, with 11 bases between them. The CDR3 runs to 14 residues. This clone was picked up a small number of times. As originally analysed: Amplification of reference gene primers provided the estimated nucleated cell counts. Measured with immunoSEQ multiplex PCR; TCRdb has only the in-frame clones, and not every one. Clone size and V and J calls were adopted from that table, with D and trimming inferred from the DNA. The table includes just over 300,000 clones, roughly 91% detected once. The material sequenced was peripheral blood. The receptor comes from a woman in her 30s with COVID-19, enrolled during active disease. This chain connects TRBV5-6 to TRBJ2-1; no clear D gene. CDR3 DNA sequence: TGTGCCAGCAGCTCCCCTACTACATACAATGAGCAGTTCTTC. Amino acids: CASSSPTTYNEQFF.